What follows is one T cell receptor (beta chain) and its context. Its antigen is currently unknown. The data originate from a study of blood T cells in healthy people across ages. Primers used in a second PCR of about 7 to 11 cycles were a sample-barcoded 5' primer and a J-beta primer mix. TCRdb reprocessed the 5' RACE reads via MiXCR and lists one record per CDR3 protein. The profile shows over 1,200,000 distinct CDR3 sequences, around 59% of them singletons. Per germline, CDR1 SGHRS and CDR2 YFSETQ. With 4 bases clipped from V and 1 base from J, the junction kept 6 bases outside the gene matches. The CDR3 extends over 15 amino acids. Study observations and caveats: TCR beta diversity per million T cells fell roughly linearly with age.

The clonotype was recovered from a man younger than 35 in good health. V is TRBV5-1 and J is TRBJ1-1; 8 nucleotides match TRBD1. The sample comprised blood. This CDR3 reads CASSDDRGGNTEAFF. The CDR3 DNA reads TGCGCCAGCAGCGACGACAGGGGCGGGAACACTGAAGCTTTCTTT.